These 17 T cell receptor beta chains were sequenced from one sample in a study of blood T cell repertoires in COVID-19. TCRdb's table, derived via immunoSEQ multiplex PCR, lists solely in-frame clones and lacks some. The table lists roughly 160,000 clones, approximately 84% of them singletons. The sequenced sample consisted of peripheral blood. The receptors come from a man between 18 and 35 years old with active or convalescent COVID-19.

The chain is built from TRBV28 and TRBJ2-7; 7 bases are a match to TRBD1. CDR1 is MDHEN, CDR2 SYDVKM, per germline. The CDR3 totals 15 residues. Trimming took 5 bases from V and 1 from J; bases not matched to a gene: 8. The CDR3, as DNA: TGTGCCAGCAGTAACCCAGGGGGTTCTTCCTACGAGCAGTACTTC. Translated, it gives CASSNPGGSSYEQYF.

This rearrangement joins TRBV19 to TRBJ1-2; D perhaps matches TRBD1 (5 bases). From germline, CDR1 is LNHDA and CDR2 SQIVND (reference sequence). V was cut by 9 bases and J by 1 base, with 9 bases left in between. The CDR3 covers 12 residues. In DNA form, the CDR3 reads TGTGCCAGCAGGGACTTTAACTATGGCTACACCTTC. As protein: CASRDFNYGYTF.

The CDR3 reads CASSEEAGQGSHEQYF. CDR3 DNA: TGTGCCAGCAGTGAAGAGGCGGGACAGGGGTCCCACGAGCAGTACTTC. The chain employs TRBV6-1 and TRBJ2-7; 10 bases agree with TRBD1. Germline V lookup: CDR1 MNHNS, CDR2 SASEGT. The CDR3 is made up of 16 amino acids. Unmatched junction bases numbered 8, after V lost 1 base and J lost 5 bases.

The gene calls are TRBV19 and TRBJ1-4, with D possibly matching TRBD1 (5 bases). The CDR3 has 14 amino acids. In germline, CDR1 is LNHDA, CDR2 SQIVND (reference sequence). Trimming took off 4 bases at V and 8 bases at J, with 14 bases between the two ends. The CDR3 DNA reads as TGTGCCAGTAGTAAGCAAGGCCGGGGGGAAAAACTGTTTTTT. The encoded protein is CASSKQGRGEKLFF.

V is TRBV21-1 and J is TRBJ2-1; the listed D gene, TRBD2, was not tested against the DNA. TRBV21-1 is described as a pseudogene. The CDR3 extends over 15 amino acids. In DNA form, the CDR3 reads TGTGCCAGCAGCATACCTAGCGGGGGCTACAATGAGCAGTTCTTC. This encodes CASSIPSGGYNEQFF.

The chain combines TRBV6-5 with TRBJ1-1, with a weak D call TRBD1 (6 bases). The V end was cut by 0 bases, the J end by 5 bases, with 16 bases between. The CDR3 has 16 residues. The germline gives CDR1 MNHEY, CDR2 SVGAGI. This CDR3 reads CASSYSIGGDSTEAFF. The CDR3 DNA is TGTGCCAGCAGTTACTCGATAGGGGGAGATAGTACTGAAGCTTTCTTT.

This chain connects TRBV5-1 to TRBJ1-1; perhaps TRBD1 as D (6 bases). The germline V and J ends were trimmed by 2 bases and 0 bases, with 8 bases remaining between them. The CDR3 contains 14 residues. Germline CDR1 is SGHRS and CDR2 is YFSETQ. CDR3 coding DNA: TGCGCCAGCAGCTTAGACAGGCTGAACACTGAAGCTTTCTTT. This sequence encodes CASSLDRLNTEAFF.

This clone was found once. CDR3 DNA sequence: TGTGCCAGTAATGGGGCGGGATACTATGGCTACACCTTC. This codes for CASNGAGYYGYTF. This chain connects TRBV19 to TRBJ1-2, with D possibly TRBD1 on 5 matching bases. V lost 7 bases and J 3 bases, leaving 12 bases between the germline ends. The CDR3 is made up of 13 amino acids. CDR1 LNHDA and CDR2 SQIVND come from the germline V gene (reference sequence).

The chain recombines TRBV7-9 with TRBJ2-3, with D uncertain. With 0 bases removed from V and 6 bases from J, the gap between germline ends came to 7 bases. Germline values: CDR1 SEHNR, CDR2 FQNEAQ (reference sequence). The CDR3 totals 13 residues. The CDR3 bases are TGTGCCAGCAGCTTAGCTGCCGGGGATACGCAGTATTTT. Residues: CASSLAAGDTQYF. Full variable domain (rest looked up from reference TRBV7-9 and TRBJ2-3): DTGVSQNPRHKITKRGQNVTFRCDPISEHNRLYWYRQTLGQGPEFLTYFQNEAQLEKSRLLSDRFSAERPKGSFSTLEIQRTEQGDSAMYLCASSLAAGDTQYFGPGTRLTVL.

CDR3 residues: CASNSPRTGANEKLFF. As DNA, the CDR3 is TGTGCCAGTAATTCCCCTCGTACAGGGGCTAATGAAAAACTGTTTTTT. The V and J genes are TRBV19 and TRBJ1-4; 7 bases agree with TRBD1. V trimming: 7 bases; J trimming: 3 bases; junction bases outside the gene matches: 11. The length of the CDR3 is 16 residues. Germline-derived CDR1 and CDR2 are LNHDA and SQIVND (reference sequence).

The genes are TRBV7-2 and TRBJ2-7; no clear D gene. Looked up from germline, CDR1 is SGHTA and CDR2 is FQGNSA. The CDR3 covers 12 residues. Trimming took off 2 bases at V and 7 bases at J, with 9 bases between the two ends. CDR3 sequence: CASSLLRSEQYF. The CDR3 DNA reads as TGTGCCAGCAGCTTACTACGGAGTGAGCAGTACTTC.

The CDR3, as DNA: TGTGCCAGCAGGCCGACAGGGGGCGCGAACACTGAAGCTTTCTTT. This sequence encodes CASRPTGGANTEAFF. V usage is TRBV27 and J usage is TRBJ1-1; TRBD1 aligns across 10 bases. The CDR3 is 15 amino acids. Germline V lookup: CDR1 MNHEY, CDR2 SMNVEV (reference sequence). V shed 6 bases, J shed 1 base, and the junction held 5 bases outside the gene matches.

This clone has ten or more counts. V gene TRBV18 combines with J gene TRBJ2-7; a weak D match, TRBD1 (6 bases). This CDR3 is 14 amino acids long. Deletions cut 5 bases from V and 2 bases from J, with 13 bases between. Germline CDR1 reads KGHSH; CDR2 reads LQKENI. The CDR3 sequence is CASSTGNWAYEQYF. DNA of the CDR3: TGTGCCAGCTCAACAGGGAATTGGGCCTACGAGCAGTACTTC.

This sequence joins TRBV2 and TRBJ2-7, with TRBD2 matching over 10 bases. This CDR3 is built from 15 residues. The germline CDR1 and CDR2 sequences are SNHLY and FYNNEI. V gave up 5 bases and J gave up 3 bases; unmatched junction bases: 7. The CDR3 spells CASSPIAGGNYEQYF. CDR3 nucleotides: TGTGCCAGCAGTCCCATAGCGGGGGGCAACTACGAGCAGTACTTC.

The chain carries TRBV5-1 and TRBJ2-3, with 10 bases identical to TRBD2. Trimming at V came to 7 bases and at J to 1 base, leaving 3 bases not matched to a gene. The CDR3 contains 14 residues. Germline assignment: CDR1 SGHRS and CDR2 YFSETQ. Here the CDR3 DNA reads TGCGCCAGCCTAGCGGGGGCGGGCACAGATACGCAGTATTTT. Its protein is CASLAGAGTDTQYF.

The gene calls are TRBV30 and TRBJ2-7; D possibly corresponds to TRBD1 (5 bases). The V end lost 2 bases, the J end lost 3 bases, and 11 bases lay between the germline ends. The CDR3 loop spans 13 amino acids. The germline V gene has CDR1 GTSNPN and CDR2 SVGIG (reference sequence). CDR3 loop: CAWSKDTGYEQYF. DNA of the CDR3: TGTGCCTGGAGTAAGGACACCGGCTACGAGCAGTACTTC.

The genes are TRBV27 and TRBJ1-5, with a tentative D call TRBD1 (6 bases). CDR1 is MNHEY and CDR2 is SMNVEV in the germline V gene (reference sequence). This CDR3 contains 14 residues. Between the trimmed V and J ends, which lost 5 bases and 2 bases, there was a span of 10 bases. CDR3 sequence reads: CASSLGQRNQPQHF. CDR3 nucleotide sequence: TGTGCCAGCAGTCTAGGACAGCGCAATCAGCCCCAGCATTTT.